The 23 T cell receptor beta chains in this list originate from one sample, sequenced in a study of blood T cell repertoires in COVID-19. Assay used: immunoSEQ multiplex PCR; TCRdb lists only in-frame clones, some missing. The data contain some 300,000 clones, 75% to 90% of them singletons. The source material was peripheral blood. The receptors stem from a woman in her 70s with COVID-19, enrolled during active disease.

The chain combines TRBV19 with TRBJ2-1, with 12 bases identical to TRBD1. This CDR3 comprises 16 residues. From germline, CDR1 is LNHDA and CDR2 SQIVND (reference sequence). V shed 3 bases and J 7 bases; nucleotides not matched to a gene: 7. The CDR3 region is CASSILGTGGWNEQFF. The DNA for the CDR3 is TGTGCCAGTAGTATTTTAGGGACAGGGGGCTGGAATGAGCAGTTCTTC.

The chain has TRBV7-6 and TRBJ2-3; D is perhaps TRBD2 (5 bases). Germline V gives CDR1 SGHVS, CDR2 FNYEAQ. The V and J ends lost 2 bases and 1 base respectively, with 13 bases between them. This CDR3 contains 16 residues. This CDR3 reads CASSLKLAWGTDTQYF. In nucleotides, the CDR3 is TGTGCCAGCAGCTTAAAGCTAGCTTGGGGCACAGATACGCAGTATTTT. Full variable domain (rest looked up from reference TRBV7-6 and TRBJ2-3): GAGVSQSPRYKVTKRGQDVALRCDPISGHVSLYWYRQALGQGPEFLTYFNYEAQQDKSGLPNDRFSAERPEGSISTLTIQRTEQRDSAMYRCASSLKLAWGTDTQYFGPGTRLTVL.

V usage is TRBV6-5 and J usage is TRBJ2-1; 10 positions agree with TRBD2. This CDR3 comprises 15 residues. The germline gives CDR1 MNHEY, CDR2 SVGAGI. The trim removed 4 bases at V and 8 bases at J, leaving 8 bases unmatched. CDR3 bases: TGTGCCAGCAGTTTTCAGCGGGGGGGCCGCGATGAGCAGTTCTTC. Its translation is CASSFQRGGRDEQFF.

The chain links TRBV29-1 to TRBJ1-1; the D gene is possibly TRBD1 (5 bases). V was pared by 7 bases and J by 2 bases, with 17 bases between. In germline, CDR1 is SQVTM, CDR2 ANQGSEA. The length of the CDR3 is 14 residues. The CDR3 coding sequence is TGCAGCGAAGGGAGGGGCGGGCATAACACTGAAGCTTTCTTT. Translated: CSEGRGGHNTEAFF.

The V and J genes are TRBV5-1 and TRBJ2-3, with D perhaps matching TRBD1 (6 bases). With 3 bases removed from V and 0 bases from J, the gap between germline ends came to 8 bases. The CDR3 totals 14 residues. CDR1 and CDR2 from the germline V gene are SGHRS and YFSETQ. The chain's CDR3 is CASSSGQSTDTQYF. CDR3 in DNA: TGCGCCAGCAGCTCCGGACAGAGCACAGATACGCAGTATTTT.

The CDR3 spells CASSVDSGSNTEAFF. The CDR3 DNA sequence: TGTGCCAGCAGCGTAGATTCAGGGTCGAACACTGAAGCTTTCTTT. V and J are TRBV9 and TRBJ1-1; a possible D gene is TRBD1 (5 bases). The CDR3 spans 15 residues. The V end was cut by 0 bases, the J end by 1 base, with 10 bases between. Germline CDR1 SGDLS, CDR2 YYNGEE.

This rearrangement joins TRBV30 to TRBJ2-3, with 7 bases aligning to TRBD1. Germline V CDR1 and CDR2: GTSNPN, SVGIG (reference sequence). After removal of 4 bases from V and 2 bases from J, the junction contained 9 bases not matched to a gene. CDR3 length: 15 residues. This chain's CDR3 is CAWIVRGPHTDTQYF. The DNA of the CDR3 is TGTGCCTGGATTGTAAGGGGGCCGCACACAGATACGCAGTATTTT.

The chain combines TRBV29-1 with TRBJ2-1; 12 nucleotides agree with TRBD2. Germline CDR1 and CDR2: SQVTM and ANQGSEA. This CDR3 comprises 14 residues. After removal of 4 bases from V and 7 bases from J, the junction contained 5 bases not matched to a gene. CDR3 amino acids: CSVASGGVGNEQFF. CDR3 bases: TGCAGCGTTGCTAGCGGGGGGGTAGGTAATGAGCAGTTCTTC.

This clone was observed once. J is TRBJ2-7 and V is TRBV4-1; 11 nucleotides line up with TRBD2. Losses at the gene ends were 3 bases for V and 1 base for J; bases not matched to a gene: 2. The CDR3 is 15 residues long. CDR1 is MGHRA and CDR2 is YSYEKL in the germline V gene. The CDR3 loop is CASSHLAGGSYEQYF. The CDR3 nucleotides read TGCGCCAGCAGCCATCTAGCGGGGGGATCCTACGAGCAGTACTTC.

This rearrangement joins TRBV23-1 to TRBJ1-6; D is ambiguous. TRBV23-1 is an ORF for which the function is uncertain. Trimming stripped 0 bases from V and 12 bases from J, with 9 bases between. This CDR3 is 13 amino acids long. CDR3 loop: CASSQSVGGPLHF. The CDR3 nucleotides read TGCGCCAGCAGTCAATCTGTCGGAGGACCCCTCCACTTT.

J is TRBJ1-1 and V is TRBV19, with 11 bases fitting TRBD1. The CDR3 is 14 residues long. V trimming: 4 bases; J trimming: 8 bases; junction bases outside the gene matches: 6. The germline V gene has CDR1 LNHDA and CDR2 SQIVND (reference sequence). The CDR3 is CASSTGQGAGEAFF. CDR3 sequence (DNA): TGTGCCAGTAGTACCGGACAGGGGGCCGGGGAAGCTTTCTTT.

The chain links TRBV30 to TRBJ2-7; a possible D gene is TRBD2 (7 bases). CDR1 is GTSNPN, CDR2 SVGIG, per germline (reference sequence). The CDR3 runs to 12 residues. Trimming removed 6 bases from V and 5 bases from J, with 14 bases in between. DNA of the CDR3: TGTGCCTGCAGGCGGGGGCTCAACGAGCAGTACTTC. Amino acids: CACRRGLNEQYF.

The V call is TRBV23-1, the J call TRBJ1-2; TRBD1 matches 8 bases. TRBV23-1 counts as an open reading frame of uncertain function. Trimming cost V 5 bases and J 0 bases; bases outside gene matches: 17. The CDR3 totals 19 residues. The CDR3 sequence is CASSTNRDRRGVANYGYTF. In DNA form, the CDR3 reads TGCGCCAGCAGTACAAACCGGGACAGGAGAGGGGTAGCTAACTATGGCTACACCTTC.

This chain joins TRBV6-5 and TRBJ1-4; 9 bases are a match to TRBD1. Trimming took 0 bases from V and 7 from J; bases not matched to a gene: 3. Looked up from germline, CDR1 is MNHEY and CDR2 is SVGAGI. The CDR3 loop spans 15 amino acids. As DNA, the CDR3 is TGTGCCAGCAGTTACTCGGGGACAGGGCTTGAAAAACTGTTTTTT. Its translation is CASSYSGTGLEKLFF.

Only one count was recorded for this clone. The CDR3 spells CASSGTGGSYEQYF. CDR3 coding DNA: TGTGCCAGCAGCGGGACAGGGGGCTCCTACGAGCAGTACTTC. This chain links TRBV27 with TRBJ2-7, with 11 nucleotides matching TRBD1. The ends lost 6 bases at V and 0 bases at J; junction bases unmatched: 1. The length of the CDR3 is 14 residues. Germline CDR1 reads MNHEY; CDR2 reads SMNVEV (reference sequence).

The chain carries TRBV30 and TRBJ1-1; possibly TRBD1 for D (6 bases). The germline V gene has CDR1 GTSNPN and CDR2 SVGIG (reference sequence). The CDR3 has 17 amino acids. V lost 5 bases and J lost 0, with 22 bases in between. The CDR3 coding sequence is TGTGCCTGGCGCCCCAGGGGAGGGGCGACGGTGAACACTGAAGCTTTCTTT. Residues: CAWRPRGGATVNTEAFF.

The V and J genes are TRBV7-2 and TRBJ1-2; TRBD1 matches at 8 bases. The CDR3 loop spans 15 amino acids. V trimming: 7 bases; J trimming: 6 bases; junction bases outside the gene matches: 13. Germline assignment: CDR1 SGHTA and CDR2 FQGNSA. The CDR3 here is CASKYSRTGLDGYTF. The CDR3 DNA reads as TGTGCCAGCAAATATAGCAGGACAGGGTTGGATGGCTACACCTTC.

The chain has TRBV13 and TRBJ1-2; tentative D call: TRBD1 (6 bases). The V gene's germline CDR1 is PRHDT and CDR2 FYEKMQ (reference sequence). Trimming cost V 0 bases and J 0 bases, with 17 bases left between them. There are 18 residues in the CDR3. The CDR3 sequence is CASSLGHQGTLANYGYTF. The CDR3 DNA is TGTGCCAGCAGCTTAGGCCACCAGGGGACACTAGCTAACTATGGCTACACCTTC.

This chain joins TRBV6-5 and TRBJ2-7, with 7 bases aligning to TRBD1. The CDR3 extends over 15 amino acids. Germline assignment: CDR1 MNHEY and CDR2 SVGAGI. Trimming removed 2 bases from V and 1 base from J; junction bases left unmatched: 5. The CDR3 loop reads CASSYDRVGSYEQYF. DNA of the CDR3: TGTGCCAGCAGTTACGACAGGGTCGGTTCCTACGAGCAGTACTTC.

The gene calls are TRBV19 and TRBJ1-5; 10 bases fit TRBD1. The length of the CDR3 is 17 residues. Germline trimming cut 6 bases from V and 3 bases from J; bases unmatched to any gene: 11. Germline V gives CDR1 LNHDA, CDR2 SQIVND (reference sequence). CDR3 loop: CASRRHVGQGDNQPQHF. CDR3 in DNA: TGTGCCAGTAGACGCCACGTCGGACAGGGGGACAATCAGCCCCAGCATTTT.

J is TRBJ2-5 and V is TRBV24-1, with TRBD2 matching 11 bases. Germline-derived CDR1 and CDR2 are KGHDR and SFDVKD. The CDR3 has 17 residues. The V and J ends lost 3 bases and 3 bases, in that order; junction bases with no gene match: 8. The CDR3 DNA follows: TGTGCCACCAGTGATCCCCCCTTACTAGCGGGGGAAGAGACCCAGTACTTC. This gives the protein CATSDPPLLAGEETQYF.

The chain recombines TRBV11-3 with TRBJ2-3; 10 bases fit TRBD2. The CDR3 runs to 17 residues. The V gene's germline CDR1 is SGHNT and CDR2 YENEEA. V was clipped by 1 base and J by 2 bases; unmatched bases: 6. The CDR3 loop reads CASSLGLGLAATDTQYF. DNA of the CDR3: TGTGCCAGCAGCTTAGGTCTAGGACTAGCGGCCACAGATACGCAGTATTTT.

The genes are TRBV19 and TRBJ1-5, with 7 nucleotides matching TRBD1. CDR1 LNHDA and CDR2 SQIVND come from the germline V gene (reference sequence). This CDR3 comprises 14 residues. J gave up 7 bases and V 5 bases, and 8 bases lay outside the gene matches. CDR3 bases: TGTGCCAGTAGTGCGCCCAGGGGGAACCAGCCCCAGCATTTT. Amino acids: CASSAPRGNQPQHF.